The 16 T cell receptor beta chains below come from one sample, sequenced in a study of blood T cell repertoires in COVID-19. Clones were sequenced by immunoSEQ multiplex PCR, and TCRdb holds only the in-frame ones, with some missing. The sample has around 380,000 clones, about 80% seen once; the top ten hold roughly 1.1%. The sample comprised peripheral blood. Receptors originate from a human donor with acute or convalescent COVID-19. The donor label of this sample is uncertain.

This clone has a handful of counts. CDR3 sequence reads: CASSIVQYSNQPQHF. CDR3 coding DNA: TGTGCCAGTAGTATAGTACAGTATAGCAATCAGCCCCAGCATTTT. The gene calls are TRBV19 and TRBJ1-5; D gene unclear. Germline CDR1 is LNHDA and CDR2 is SQIVND (reference sequence). V was shortened by 1 base and J by 0 bases, with 7 bases between the two germline ends. The CDR3 totals 15 residues.

This chain joins TRBV27 and TRBJ1-1, with 7 bases aligning to TRBD1. The CDR3 spans 15 residues. In germline, CDR1 is MNHEY, CDR2 SMNVEV (reference sequence). After removal of 7 bases from V and 1 base from J, the junction contained 9 bases not matched to a gene. The CDR3 protein is CASNRNNRGNTEAFF. CDR3 nucleotides: TGTGCCAGCAACAGAAATAACAGGGGGAACACTGAAGCTTTCTTT.

The V call is TRBV11-2, the J call TRBJ2-1; possible D gene TRBD1, 6 bases. The CDR3 has 15 residues. The germline V gene has CDR1 SGHAT and CDR2 FQNNGV. V lost 5 bases, J lost 6 bases, and 17 bases lay in between. The DNA for the CDR3 is TGTGCCAGCAGCCCGCAGCGACAGGAAGGCAATGAGCAGTTCTTC. Translated: CASSPQRQEGNEQFF.

DNA for the CDR3: TGTGCCAGCAGCAAGACAGCCTCTACACCCCTCCACTTT. This translates into CASSKTASTPLHF. This sequence joins TRBV28 and TRBJ1-6; the D gene is possibly TRBD1 (5 bases). The CDR3 covers 13 residues. Germline loops: CDR1 MDHEN, CDR2 SYDVKM. V lost 6 bases, J lost 11 bases, and 14 bases lay in between. The full variable domain, with the rest looked up from reference TRBV28 and TRBJ1-6, is DVKVTQSSRYLVKRTGEKVFLECVQDMDHENMFWYRQDPGLGLRLIYFSYDVKMKEKGDIPEGYSVSREKKERFSLILESASTNQTSMYLCASSKTASTPLHFGNGTRLTVT.

This chain uses TRBV5-5 with TRBJ1-3; no clear D gene. The CDR3 is 15 residues long. Between the trimmed V and J ends, which lost 5 bases and 2 bases, there was a span of 14 bases. The V gene's germline CDR1 is SGHKS and CDR2 YYEKEE (reference sequence). CDR3 loop: CASSSPGRTGNTIYF. CDR3 DNA sequence: TGTGCCAGCAGTTCTCCTGGGCGAACTGGAAACACCATATATTTT.

This chain links TRBV3-1 (or the pseudogene TRBV3-2) with TRBJ2-2; the D is unclear. This CDR3 comprises 14 residues. The germline gives CDR1 LGHDT, CDR2 YNNKEL (reference sequence). Trimming left V 7 bases short and J 5 bases short, with 14 bases between. CDR3 protein: CASTPRGRTGELFF. CDR3 coding DNA: TGTGCCAGCACCCCCCGCGGTCGAACCGGGGAGCTGTTTTTT.

V usage is TRBV11-2 and J usage is TRBJ2-5, with a possible D match to TRBD1 (5 bases). Trimming shortened V by 5 bases and J by 1 base, and 17 bases separated the two germline ends. The length of the CDR3 is 16 residues. Germline V CDR1 and CDR2: SGHAT, FQNNGV. CDR3 in DNA: TGTGCCAGCAGCCCCAAAAGGGGCGTCTTCCAAGAGACCCAGTACTTC. Its translation: CASSPKRGVFQETQYF.

The genes are TRBV30 and TRBJ1-2; D is undetermined. Germline CDR1 and CDR2: GTSNPN and SVGIG (reference sequence). The CDR3 runs to 14 residues. V was clipped by 0 bases and J by 3 bases, with 11 bases between them. CDR3 DNA: TGTGCCTGGAGTGTACCGTGGAGAGACTATGGCTACACCTTC. This translates into CAWSVPWRDYGYTF.

The count of this clone is one. The rearrangement uses TRBV9 and TRBJ2-1; 14 nucleotides align to TRBD2. The CDR3 runs to 15 residues. Trimming cost V 3 bases and J 8 bases; bases outside gene matches: 4. The V gene's germline CDR1 is SGDLS and CDR2 YYNGEE. The CDR3 bases are TGTGCCAGCAGCGAGACTAGCGGGGGGGCATATGAGCAGTTCTTC. This gives the protein CASSETSGGAYEQFF.

V gene TRBV3-1 (or the pseudogene TRBV3-2) combines with J gene TRBJ2-7; 13 nucleotides line up with TRBD2. Germline CDR1 LGHDT, CDR2 YNNKEL (reference sequence). The CDR3 consists of 18 residues. V lost 4 bases and J lost 1; bases outside the gene matches: 10. The CDR3 DNA sequence: TGTGCCAGCAGCCCGCGGACTAGCGGGAGACGTGGGTCCTACGAGCAGTACTTC. Protein product: CASSPRTSGRRGSYEQYF.

The J gene is TRBJ2-7, the V gene TRBV29-1; weak D call: TRBD2 (6 bases). With 4 bases removed from V and 0 bases from J, the gap between germline ends came to 10 bases. Germline assignment: CDR1 SQVTM and CDR2 ANQGSEA. This CDR3 is 13 amino acids long. CDR3 protein: CSVVRGASYEQYF. As DNA, the CDR3 is TGCAGCGTTGTGCGGGGAGCCTCCTACGAGCAGTACTTC.

J is TRBJ1-1 and V is TRBV6-5; D gene ambiguous. Germline CDR1 reads MNHEY; CDR2 reads SVGAGI. V was clipped by 2 bases and J by 0 bases, with 4 bases between them. The length of the CDR3 is 13 residues. For the CDR3, the DNA is TGTGCCAGCAGTTACCAAATGAACACTGAAGCTTTCTTT. This translates into CASSYQMNTEAFF.

J is TRBJ1-2 and V is TRBV20-1; D ambiguous. This CDR3 spans 15 amino acids. The ends were cut back, 3 bases at V and 3 bases at J, with 17 bases in the middle. Per the germline V gene, CDR1 is DFQATT and CDR2 is SNEGSKA (reference sequence). CDR3 DNA: TGCAGTGCTAGTGGGAGTAGCCTAAAACACTATGGCTACACCTTC. Its protein is CSASGSSLKHYGYTF.

The chain joins TRBV28 to TRBJ1-2; the D gene is possibly TRBD1 (5 bases). The V end lost 6 bases, the J end lost 5 bases, and 22 bases lay between the germline ends. CDR3 size: 16 residues. Germline V gene sequence: CDR1 MDHEN, CDR2 SYDVKM. The CDR3 nucleotides read TGTGCCAGCAGCCCCTTAAGTACAGGTTCCGGATATGGCTACACCTTC. Translating it yields CASSPLSTGSGYGYTF.

The CDR3 bases are TGTGCCAGCAGCCAGAGGGCTATGAACACTGAAGCTTTCTTT. Protein: CASSQRAMNTEAFF. The V and J genes are TRBV14 and TRBJ1-1, with no clear D. Trimming shortened V by 3 bases and J by 0 bases, and 8 bases separated the two germline ends. Germline CDR1 is SGHDN and CDR2 is FVKESK. The CDR3 has 14 amino acids.

The J gene is TRBJ1-1, the V gene TRBV7-9, with unresolved D. Germline values: CDR1 SEHNR, CDR2 FQNEAQ (reference sequence). V lost 8 bases and J lost 0, with 10 bases in between. This CDR3 is built from 13 residues. CDR3 sequence: CASGRQVNTEAFF. In DNA, the CDR3 is TGTGCCAGCGGCCGGCAGGTGAACACTGAAGCTTTCTTT. Full variable domain (remainder filled in from reference TRBV7-9 and TRBJ1-1): DTGVSQNPRHKITKRGQNVTFRCDPISEHNRLYWYRQTLGQGPEFLTYFQNEAQLEKSRLLSDRFSAERPKGSFSTLEIQRTEQGDSAMYLCASGRQVNTEAFFGQGTRLTVV.